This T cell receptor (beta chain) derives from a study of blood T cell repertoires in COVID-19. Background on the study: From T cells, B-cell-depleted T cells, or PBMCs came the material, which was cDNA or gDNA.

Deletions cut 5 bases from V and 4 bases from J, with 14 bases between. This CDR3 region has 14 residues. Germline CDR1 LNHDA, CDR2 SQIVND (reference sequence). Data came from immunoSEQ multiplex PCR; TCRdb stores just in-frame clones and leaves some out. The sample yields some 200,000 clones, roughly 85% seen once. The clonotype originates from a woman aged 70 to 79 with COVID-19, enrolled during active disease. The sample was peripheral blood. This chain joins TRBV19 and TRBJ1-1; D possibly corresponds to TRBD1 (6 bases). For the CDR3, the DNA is TGTGCCAGTAGTCCGAGGGACATTCCCACTGAAGCTTTCTTT. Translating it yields CASSPRDIPTEAFF.